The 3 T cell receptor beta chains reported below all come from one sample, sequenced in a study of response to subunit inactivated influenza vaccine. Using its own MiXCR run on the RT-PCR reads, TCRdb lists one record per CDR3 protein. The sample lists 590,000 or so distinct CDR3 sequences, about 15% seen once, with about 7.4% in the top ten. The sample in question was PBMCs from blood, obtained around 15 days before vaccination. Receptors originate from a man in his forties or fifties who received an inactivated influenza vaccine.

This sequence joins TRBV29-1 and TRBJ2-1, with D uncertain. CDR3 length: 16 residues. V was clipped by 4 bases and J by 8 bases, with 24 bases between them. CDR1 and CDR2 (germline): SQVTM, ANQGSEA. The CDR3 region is CSVALLKIVRGDEQFF. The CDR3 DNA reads TGCAGCGTTGCCCTCCTTAAGATTGTTAGAGGCGATGAGCAGTTCTTC.

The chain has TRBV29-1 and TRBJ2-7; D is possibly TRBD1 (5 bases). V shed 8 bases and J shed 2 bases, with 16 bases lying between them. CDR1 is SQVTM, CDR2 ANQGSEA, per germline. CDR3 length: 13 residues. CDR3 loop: CSTQDGAAYEQYF. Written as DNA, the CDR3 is TGCAGCACCCAGGATGGGGCGGCCTACGAGCAGTACTTC.

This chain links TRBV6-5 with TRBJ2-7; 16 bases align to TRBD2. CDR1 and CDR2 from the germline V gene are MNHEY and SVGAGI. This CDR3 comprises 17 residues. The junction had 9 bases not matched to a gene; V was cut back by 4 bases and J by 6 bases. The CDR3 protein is CASSLPGTSGRATEQYF. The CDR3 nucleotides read TGTGCCAGCAGTTTGCCCGGGACTAGCGGGAGGGCCACCGAGCAGTACTTC.